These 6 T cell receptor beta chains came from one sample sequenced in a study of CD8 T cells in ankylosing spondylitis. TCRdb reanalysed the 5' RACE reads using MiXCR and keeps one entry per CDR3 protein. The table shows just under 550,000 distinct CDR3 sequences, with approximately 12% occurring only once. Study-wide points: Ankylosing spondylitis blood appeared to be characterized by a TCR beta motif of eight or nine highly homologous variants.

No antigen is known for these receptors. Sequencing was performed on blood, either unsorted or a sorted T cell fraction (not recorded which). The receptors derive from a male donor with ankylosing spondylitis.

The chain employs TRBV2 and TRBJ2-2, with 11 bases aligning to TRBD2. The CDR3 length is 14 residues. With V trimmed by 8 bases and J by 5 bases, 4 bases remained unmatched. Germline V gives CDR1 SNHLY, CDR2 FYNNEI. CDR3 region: CASRGTSGTGELFF. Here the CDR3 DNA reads TGTGCCAGCCGAGGGACTAGCGGAACCGGGGAGCTGTTTTTT.

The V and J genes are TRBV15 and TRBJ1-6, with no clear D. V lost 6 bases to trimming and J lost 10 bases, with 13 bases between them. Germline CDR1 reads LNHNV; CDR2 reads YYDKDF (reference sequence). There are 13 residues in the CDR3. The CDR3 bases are TGTGCCACCAGGGTTAACATGAACTCACCCCTCCACTTT. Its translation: CATRVNMNSPLHF.

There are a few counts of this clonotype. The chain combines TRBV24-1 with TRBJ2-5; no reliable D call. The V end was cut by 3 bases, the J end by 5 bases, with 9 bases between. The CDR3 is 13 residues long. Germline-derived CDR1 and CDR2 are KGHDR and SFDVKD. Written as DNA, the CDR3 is TGTGCCACCAGTGATGGGCATGCGGAGACCCAGTACTTC. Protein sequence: CATSDGHAETQYF.

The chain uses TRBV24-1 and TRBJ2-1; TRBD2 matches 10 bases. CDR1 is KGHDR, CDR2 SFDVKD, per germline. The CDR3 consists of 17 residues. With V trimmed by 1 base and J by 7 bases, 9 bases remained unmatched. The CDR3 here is CATSDFTPSGRGNEQFF. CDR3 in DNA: TGTGCCACCAGTGATTTTACTCCTAGCGGGAGAGGGAATGAGCAGTTCTTC.

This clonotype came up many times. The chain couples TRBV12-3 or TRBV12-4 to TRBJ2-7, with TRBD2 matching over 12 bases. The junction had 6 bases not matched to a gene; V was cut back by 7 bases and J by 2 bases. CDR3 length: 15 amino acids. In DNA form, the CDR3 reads TGTGCCAGCAACCACCGGACTAGCGGGGCCTACGAGCAGTACTTC. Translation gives CASNHRTSGAYEQYF.

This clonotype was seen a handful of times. The CDR3 DNA reads as TGCAGCGTTGGGGGGGGACAGGGAGACCAGCCCCAGCATTTT. Its protein is CSVGGGQGDQPQHF. The chain combines TRBV29-1 with TRBJ1-5; 9 bases align to TRBD1. V lost 4 bases to trimming and J lost 7 bases; unmatched junction nucleotides: 8. The CDR3 has 14 residues. Looked up from germline, CDR1 is SQVTM and CDR2 is ANQGSEA.